This TCR beta chain was captured by sequencing in a study of T cells after posttransplantation cyclophosphamide. Comments on this clone: Its specificity is unknown.

Method: immunoSEQ multiplex PCR; TCRdb's copy keeps in-frame clones and lacks some. Among 6,000 to 7,500 clones, roughly 98% were seen once, and the ten largest hold 0.65% to 1%. The V gene lost 2 bases and the J gene lost 2 bases, with 16 bases spanning the gap. Germline-derived CDR1 and CDR2 are GTSNPN and SVGIG (reference sequence). The CDR3 spans 16 residues. Study-level results: After PTCy, TRB diversity resembled that of CNI/methotrexate controls. TRB overlap between skin or GI tissue T cells and blood was limited.

Sequenced input: memory CD4+ T cells sorted from PBMCs. This TCR was sampled from a middle-aged man in good health, CMV-negative, and a related stem cell transplant donor. The chain joins TRBV30 to TRBJ1-5; a weak D match, TRBD1 (5 bases). CDR3 bases: TGTGCCTGGAGTCGTGGGGGGGGTGAGGGCAATCAGCCCCAGCATTTT. Translating it yields CAWSRGGGEGNQPQHF.